Sequencing of this T cell receptor beta chain was carried out in a study of OX40 agonist ivuxolimab in advanced cancers. Only in-frame clones appear in the TCRdb table, and some are missing; sequencing was by immunoSEQ multiplex PCR. Of about 62,000 clones in the sample, more than 65% were seen once. Deletions cut 2 bases from V and 2 bases from J, with 18 bases between. The germline gives CDR1 SEHNR, CDR2 FQNEAQ (reference sequence). The CDR3 loop spans 17 amino acids. This chain links TRBV7-9 with TRBJ2-5; D gene ambiguous. The material sequenced was CD4+ or CD8+ T cells sorted from blood, taken in a trial of the OX40 agonist ivuxolimab. This receptor was identified in an adult with an advanced solid tumor such as melanoma, head and neck, liver or kidney cancer. Written as DNA, the CDR3 is TGTGCCAGCAGCTTATGGGCGGCGGTTGGAACACAAGAGACCCAGTACTTC. It codes for CASSLWAAVGTQETQYF.